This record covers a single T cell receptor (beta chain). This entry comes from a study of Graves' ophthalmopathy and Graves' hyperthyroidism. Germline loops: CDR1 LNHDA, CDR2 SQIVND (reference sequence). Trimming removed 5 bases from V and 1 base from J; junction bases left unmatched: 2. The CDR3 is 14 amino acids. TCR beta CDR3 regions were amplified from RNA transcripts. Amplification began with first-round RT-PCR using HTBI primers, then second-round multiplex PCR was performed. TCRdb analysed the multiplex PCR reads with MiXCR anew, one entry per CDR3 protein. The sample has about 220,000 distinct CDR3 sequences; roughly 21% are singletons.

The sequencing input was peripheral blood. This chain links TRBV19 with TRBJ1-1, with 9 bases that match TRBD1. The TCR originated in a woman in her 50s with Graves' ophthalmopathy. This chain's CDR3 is CASSDRGANTEAFF. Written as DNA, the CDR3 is TGTGCCAGTAGTGACAGGGGGGCGAACACTGAAGCTTTCTTT.